A single sample gave rise to the 6 T cell receptor beta chains below, sequenced in a study of response to subunit inactivated influenza vaccine. TCRdb analysed the RT-PCR reads with MiXCR anew, one entry per CDR3 protein. This sample has a few hundred thousand distinct CDR3 sequences, with around 20% found just once. Specimen: PBMCs from blood, collected approximately 20 months after vaccination. The receptors come from a man aged 45 to 75 who received an inactivated influenza vaccine.

This clonotype was counted at least ten times. The chain is built from TRBV7-2 and TRBJ1-5, with D hard to call. The ends were cut back, 2 bases at V and 5 bases at J, with 13 bases in the middle. The germline CDR1 and CDR2 sequences are SGHTA and FQGNSA. This CDR3 comprises 15 residues. The CDR3 DNA reads TGTGCCAGCAGCTTACTCCCTTTTGTGTATCAGCCCCAGCATTTT. This encodes CASSLLPFVYQPQHF.

This clonotype was detected ten times or more. This chain connects TRBV10-3 to TRBJ1-5, with D unclear. Germline V gene lookup returns CDR1 ENHRY and CDR2 SYGVKD. Between the trimmed V and J ends, which lost 4 bases and 3 bases, there was a span of 7 bases. CDR3 size: 13 residues. The CDR3 DNA follows: TGTGCCATCAGTGCCACAGTCAATCAGCCCCAGCATTTT. It specifies CAISATVNQPQHF.

The chain links TRBV12-3 or TRBV12-4 to TRBJ1-1; no definite D call. V was trimmed by 6 bases and J by 6 bases, leaving 17 bases between them. This CDR3 comprises 14 residues. The CDR3 loop reads CASSLTARRAEAFF. The DNA of the CDR3 is TGTGCCAGCAGCTTGACGGCCAGGCGGGCTGAAGCTTTCTTT.

A few counts support this clonotype. The chain combines TRBV28 with TRBJ1-3; D possibly corresponds to TRBD1 (5 bases). CDR1 is MDHEN and CDR2 is SYDVKM in the germline V gene. Trimming shortened V by 5 bases and J by 6 bases, and 14 bases separated the two germline ends. The CDR3 length is 14 residues. Written as DNA, the CDR3 is TGTGCCAGCAGTCAAGGGTCAGGGCCAAACACCATATATTTT. Amino acids: CASSQGSGPNTIYF.

The chain is built from TRBV12-3 or TRBV12-4 and TRBJ1-1, with a tentative D call TRBD1 (5 bases). V lost 6 bases and J 4 bases, leaving 15 bases between the germline ends. The CDR3 totals 14 residues. The CDR3 DNA sequence: TGTGCCAGCAGCTGGGGGGGAGGAGGCACTGAAGCTTTCTTT. Translation gives CASSWGGGGTEAFF.

The table lists this clonotype with a few counts. This chain uses TRBV2 with TRBJ1-6; 7 bases map to TRBD1. The V gene's germline CDR1 is SNHLY and CDR2 FYNNEI. With V trimmed by 4 bases and J by 10 bases, 13 bases remained unmatched. The CDR3 has 16 amino acids. The CDR3 loop is CASSVTPQQGRSPLHF. The CDR3 DNA reads TGTGCCAGCAGTGTAACCCCGCAACAGGGGCGGTCACCCCTCCACTTT.